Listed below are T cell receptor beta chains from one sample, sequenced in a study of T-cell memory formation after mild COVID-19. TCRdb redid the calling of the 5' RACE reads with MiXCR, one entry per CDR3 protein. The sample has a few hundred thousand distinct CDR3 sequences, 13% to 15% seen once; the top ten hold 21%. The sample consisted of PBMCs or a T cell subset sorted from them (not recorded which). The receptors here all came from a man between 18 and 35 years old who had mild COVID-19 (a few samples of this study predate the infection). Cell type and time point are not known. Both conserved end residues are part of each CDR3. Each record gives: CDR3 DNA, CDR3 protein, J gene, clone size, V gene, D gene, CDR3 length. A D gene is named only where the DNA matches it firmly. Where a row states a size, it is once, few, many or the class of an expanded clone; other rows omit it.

DNA: TGTGCCATCAATTCCGGGACAGGAGGTTTGAACACCGGGGAGCTGTTTTTT; CDR3: CAINSGTGGLNTGELFF; J: TRBJ2-2; size: NA; V: TRBV6-5; D: TRBD1; length: 17
DNA: TGTGCCAGCAGCCCGGAGACAGCTCCGAACACTGAAGCTTTCTTT; CDR3: CASSPETAPNTEAFF; J: TRBJ1-1; size: NA; V: TRBV7-9; D: NA; length: 15
DNA: TGCAGTGCTAGCGGACAGGGGGGAAACATTCAGTACTTC; CDR3: CSASGQGGNIQYF; J: TRBJ2-4; size: few; V: TRBV20-1; D: TRBD1; length: 13
DNA: TGCGCCAGCAGCCCCCGAGGGTCTAGCGGGGGCCTCCGCGAGCAGTACTTC; CDR3: CASSPRGSSGGLREQYF; J: TRBJ2-7; size: few; V: TRBV5-1; D: TRBD2; length: 17
DNA: TGTGCCAGCAGTTACTACGGGGGGTTGCAAGAGACCCAGTACTTC; CDR3: CASSYYGGLQETQYF; J: TRBJ2-5; size: few; V: TRBV6-2/TRBV6-3; D: TRBD2; length: 15
DNA: TGTGCCAGCAGCGGGACTAGCGGGGGGATGGGTGAGCAGTTCTTC; CDR3: CASSGTSGGMGEQFF; J: TRBJ2-1; size: few; V: TRBV12-3/TRBV12-4; D: TRBD2; length: 15
DNA: TGTGCCAGCAGCATACCTCGGGGGACCACAGATACGCAGTATTTT; CDR3: CASSIPRGTTDTQYF; J: TRBJ2-3; size: many; V: TRBV5-5; D: NA; length: 15
DNA: TGTGCCAGCAGCCGGAATGTGGGGGGGCGATTCACTGAAGCTTTCTTT; CDR3: CASSRNVGGRFTEAFF; J: TRBJ1-1; size: few; V: TRBV14; D: NA; length: 16
DNA: TGTGCCAGCAGCCAAGGGCCTTCCGGCGAGGAGACCCAGTACTTC; CDR3: CASSQGPSGEETQYF; J: TRBJ2-5; size: few; V: TRBV4-2; D: NA; length: 15
DNA: TGTGCCAGCAGTCTAGGGGGGCTAACCAAAGATACGCAGTATTTT; CDR3: CASSLGGLTKDTQYF; J: TRBJ2-3; size: many; V: TRBV7-2; D: NA; length: 15
DNA: TGTGCCACCACAGGGGGCGGTGAGCAGTTCTTC; CDR3: CATTGGGEQFF; J: TRBJ2-1; size: NA; V: TRBV7-9; D: TRBD1; length: 11
DNA: TGTGCCACGGCCGGGACAGGGGCCCCGAGTACGCAGTATTTT; CDR3: CATAGTGAPSTQYF; J: TRBJ2-3; size: many; V: TRBV12-3/TRBV12-4; D: TRBD1; length: 14
DNA: TGTGCCAGCAGCTTTACTAGCTCTCGCTACAATGAGCAGTTCTTC; CDR3: CASSFTSSRYNEQFF; J: TRBJ2-1; size: many; V: TRBV11-2; D: NA; length: 15
DNA: TGTGCCAGCAGCCAGACAGGGAACCAGTATGGCTACACCTTC; CDR3: CASSQTGNQYGYTF; J: TRBJ1-2; size: NA; V: TRBV3-1; D: TRBD1; length: 14
DNA: TGTGCCAGCAGCGTCTCAGAAGACGAAAAACTGTTTTTT; CDR3: CASSVSEDEKLFF; J: TRBJ1-4; size: many; V: TRBV7-2; D: NA; length: 13
DNA: TGTGCCAGCAGCTTATGGACAGGGAAAACTGAAGCTTTCTTT; CDR3: CASSLWTGKTEAFF; J: TRBJ1-1; size: NA; V: TRBV7-9; D: TRBD1; length: 14
DNA: TGTGCCACCTCCAGAGTCGGCGGACTCGGCATGAACACTGAAGCTTTCTTT; CDR3: CATSRVGGLGMNTEAFF; J: TRBJ1-1; size: many; V: TRBV15; D: NA; length: 17
DNA: TGCGCCAGCAGCCAAGAGGAGGGGTTTTTCTATGGCTACACCTTC; CDR3: CASSQEEGFFYGYTF; J: TRBJ1-2; size: NA; V: TRBV4-1; D: NA; length: 15
DNA: TGCGCCAGCAGCCAACGACAGGGGATTCGCTCACCCCTCCACTTT; CDR3: CASSQRQGIRSPLHF; J: TRBJ1-6; size: NA; V: TRBV4-3; D: TRBD1; length: 15
DNA: TGTGCCACCACCGTGGTCGACACCTACTACGAGCAGTACTTC; CDR3: CATTVVDTYYEQYF; J: TRBJ2-7; size: few; V: TRBV24-1; D: NA; length: 14
DNA: TGTGCCAGCAGTTACAGTCCGGCGGCCTTCTACGAGCAGTACTTC; CDR3: CASSYSPAAFYEQYF; J: TRBJ2-7; size: many; V: TRBV6-2/TRBV6-3; D: NA; length: 15
DNA: TGTGCCAGCAGCTCCCTCAGACTCGGCTATGGCTACACCTTC; CDR3: CASSSLRLGYGYTF; J: TRBJ1-2; size: few; V: TRBV28; D: NA; length: 14
DNA: TGTGCCAGCAGCTTCTCGGGACAGAATAGCAATCAGCCCCAGCATTTT; CDR3: CASSFSGQNSNQPQHF; J: TRBJ1-5; size: NA; V: TRBV7-2; D: TRBD1; length: 16
DNA: TGTGCTAGTGGTTTGGTAGGACTAGCTAAAACCCCTAGCACAGATACGCAGTATTTT; CDR3: CASGLVGLAKTPSTDTQYF; J: TRBJ2-3; size: NA; V: TRBV12-5; D: TRBD2; length: 19
DNA: TGTGCCAGTAGTCTGGGGAGGGGGTCCACTGAAGCTTTCTTT; CDR3: CASSLGRGSTEAFF; J: TRBJ1-1; size: few; V: TRBV19; D: NA; length: 14
DNA: TGTGCCAGCAGTTTCAGGGAGCGAACCAAAAACATTCAGTACTTC; CDR3: CASSFRERTKNIQYF; J: TRBJ2-4; size: few; V: TRBV28; D: NA; length: 15
DNA: TGTGCCAGCAGTGAATGGGCAGGGCGAGGCTACACCTTC; CDR3: CASSEWAGRGYTF; J: TRBJ1-2; size: few; V: TRBV6-1; D: NA; length: 13
DNA: TGTGCCAGCAGTTCCTCCCCCAGTAGCCGACACTCCCTCTTT; CDR3: CASSSSPSSRHSLF; J: TRBJ1-1; size: few; V: TRBV6-5; D: NA; length: 14
DNA: TGTGCCAGCAGCTTAGTAACTATAGACGGGCAGTACTTC; CDR3: CASSLVTIDGQYF; J: TRBJ2-7; size: few; V: TRBV7-2; D: NA; length: 13
DNA: TGTGCCAGCAGCTACTGGACTCCCGCGAACACCGGGGAGCTGTTTTTT; CDR3: CASSYWTPANTGELFF; J: TRBJ2-2; size: NA; V: TRBV3-1; D: NA; length: 16
DNA: TGTGCCAGCAGTTTAGGCGGGGGCCCGCCAGCAGATACGCAGTATTTT; CDR3: CASSLGGGPPADTQYF; J: TRBJ2-3; size: few; V: TRBV12-3/TRBV12-4; D: NA; length: 16
DNA: TGTGCCAGCAGCAACAGGGGACCCTCTGGAAACACCATATATTTT; CDR3: CASSNRGPSGNTIYF; J: TRBJ1-3; size: NA; V: TRBV12-3/TRBV12-4; D: TRBD1; length: 15
DNA: TGCGCCAGCAGCCAAGATGCCTCGGGGCCAGGGGGCTACACCTTC; CDR3: CASSQDASGPGGYTF; J: TRBJ1-2; size: few; V: TRBV4-3; D: NA; length: 15
DNA: TGCGCCAGCAGCCGGATTACTAGCGGGGGGGCTGGTGAGCAGTTCTTC; CDR3: CASSRITSGGAGEQFF; J: TRBJ2-1; size: many; V: TRBV5-1; D: TRBD2; length: 16
DNA: TGCAGTGCAGGCCTACTAGCGGGGGGCTACAATGAGCAGTTCTTC; CDR3: CSAGLLAGGYNEQFF; J: TRBJ2-1; size: NA; V: TRBV20-1; D: TRBD2; length: 15
DNA: TGTGCCAGCAGAGAGACAGGGGGCCGTAATTCACCCCTCCACTTT; CDR3: CASRETGGRNSPLHF; J: TRBJ1-6; size: NA; V: TRBV5-6; D: TRBD1; length: 15
DNA: TGTGCCAGCAGCTTAGCAGGGGGGGTAGAGACCCAGTACTTC; CDR3: CASSLAGGVETQYF; J: TRBJ2-5; size: many; V: TRBV7-2; D: NA; length: 14
DNA: TGTGCCAGCAGCCCCGACGAAGCCACCATATATTTT; CDR3: CASSPDEATIYF; J: TRBJ1-3; size: NA; V: TRBV7-9; D: NA; length: 12
DNA: TGTGCCTGGACCACAGGTCCTGGAAACACCATATATTTT; CDR3: CAWTTGPGNTIYF; J: TRBJ1-3; size: few; V: TRBV30; D: NA; length: 13
DNA: TGCAGTGCTACCTCTAGCGGGGGCTACGAGCAGTACTTC; CDR3: CSATSSGGYEQYF; J: TRBJ2-7; size: NA; V: TRBV20-1; D: TRBD2; length: 13
DNA: TGTGCCAGCAGTTCGCCACTAGCGGGAGGGGCCAATGAGCAGTTCTTC; CDR3: CASSSPLAGGANEQFF; J: TRBJ2-1; size: many; V: TRBV6-5; D: TRBD2; length: 16
DNA: TGTGCCAGCAGCCCGAAGGTCCGACCCAGTGAAAAACTGTTTTTT; CDR3: CASSPKVRPSEKLFF; J: TRBJ1-4; size: NA; V: TRBV5-6; D: NA; length: 15
DNA: TGTGCCAGCAGCTGGGGTGGCGGGGGCTTAGATACGCAGTATTTT; CDR3: CASSWGGGGLDTQYF; J: TRBJ2-3; size: NA; V: TRBV7-2; D: NA; length: 15
DNA: TGTGCCAGCAGTCCCCCGGGACGGGGAGATACGCAGTATTTT; CDR3: CASSPPGRGDTQYF; J: TRBJ2-3; size: NA; V: TRBV12-3/TRBV12-4; D: NA; length: 14
DNA: TGTGCCAGCTCACCCACCACCCGATATGGCTACACCTTC; CDR3: CASSPTTRYGYTF; J: TRBJ1-2; size: few; V: TRBV18; D: NA; length: 13
DNA: TGTGCCAGCAGTTTATCGGGAGTCGCTGGAGAGACCCAGTACTTC; CDR3: CASSLSGVAGETQYF; J: TRBJ2-5; size: NA; V: TRBV27; D: NA; length: 15
DNA: TGCGCCAGCAGCCTTCTGGGGGGGGTCCACAATGAGCAGTTCTTC; CDR3: CASSLLGGVHNEQFF; J: TRBJ2-1; size: many; V: TRBV5-1; D: TRBD2; length: 15
DNA: TGTGCCAGCAGCTTGACGGGGGCGAGGTTGACAGATACGCAGTATTTT; CDR3: CASSLTGARLTDTQYF; J: TRBJ2-3; size: few; V: TRBV7-9; D: NA; length: 16
DNA: TGTGCCAGCACCGGACCTGGGGGAGAGACCCAGTACTTC; CDR3: CASTGPGGETQYF; J: TRBJ2-5; size: NA; V: TRBV6-2/TRBV6-3; D: NA; length: 13
DNA: TGCGCCAGCAGCTTCGCAGAGGGGGATTACAATGAGCAGTTCTTC; CDR3: CASSFAEGDYNEQFF; J: TRBJ2-1; size: few; V: TRBV5-1; D: NA; length: 15
DNA: TGTGCCAGCAGCTTATCGCCTAGCGGGGGGGCAGATACGCAGTATTTT; CDR3: CASSLSPSGGADTQYF; J: TRBJ2-3; size: few; V: TRBV7-3; D: TRBD2; length: 16
DNA: TGTGCCAGCAGCTCGCTGACAGGGACGGGAAACACCATATATTTT; CDR3: CASSSLTGTGNTIYF; J: TRBJ1-3; size: few; V: TRBV7-9; D: TRBD1; length: 15
DNA: TGTGCCAGCAGTTTGTTCCCTTACAATGAGCAGTTCTTC; CDR3: CASSLFPYNEQFF; J: TRBJ2-1; size: NA; V: TRBV12-3/TRBV12-4; D: NA; length: 13